This T cell receptor (beta chain) was sequenced during a study of T cells in localized non-small cell lung cancer. CDR3 size: 13 residues. Germline V CDR1 and CDR2: SGHTA, FQGNSA. The V segment lost 3 bases and the J segment 7 bases; nucleotides outside the gene matches: 4. Note on this clone: What it binds is not known.

Assay used: immunoSEQ multiplex PCR; TCRdb lists only in-frame clones, some missing. The sample yields about 3,000 clones, about a sixth seen once. General study findings and limits: Appearance in adjacent lung was seen for a median 57 of the top 100 tumor clones.

The sequencing used lung tumor tissue, collected before any cancer treatment. This sequence was found in a woman aged 40-69 years with stage II lung adenocarcinoma. This chain uses TRBV7-2 with TRBJ1-2; the match to TRBD1 covers 8 bases. CDR3 loop: CASSFDRGGGYTF. The CDR3 nucleotides read TGTGCCAGCAGCTTTGACAGGGGAGGTGGCTACACCTTC.